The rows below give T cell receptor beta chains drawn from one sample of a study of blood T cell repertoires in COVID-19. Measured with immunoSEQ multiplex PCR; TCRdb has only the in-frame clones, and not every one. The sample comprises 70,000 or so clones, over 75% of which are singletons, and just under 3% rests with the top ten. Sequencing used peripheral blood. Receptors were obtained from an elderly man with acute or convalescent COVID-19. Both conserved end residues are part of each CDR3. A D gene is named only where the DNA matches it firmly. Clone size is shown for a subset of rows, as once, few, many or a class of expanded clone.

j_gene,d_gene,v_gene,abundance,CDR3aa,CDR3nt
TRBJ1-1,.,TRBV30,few,CAWSVSQGNTEAFF,TGTGCCTGGAGTGTATCACAGGGTAACACTGAAGCTTTCTTT
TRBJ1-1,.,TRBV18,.,CASSPSGVGTEAFF,TGTGCCAGCTCACCCTCGGGGGTCGGCACTGAAGCTTTCTTT
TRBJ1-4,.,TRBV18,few,CASSPFRSNEKLFF,TGTGCCAGCTCACCATTCAGATCAAATGAAAAACTGTTTTTT
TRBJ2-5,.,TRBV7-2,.,CASSLGPQETQYF,TGTGCCAGCAGCTTAGGGCCTCAAGAGACCCAGTACTTC
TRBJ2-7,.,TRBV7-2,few,CASSDYYEQYF,TGTGCCAGCAGTGACTACTACGAGCAGTACTTC
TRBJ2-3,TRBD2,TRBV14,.,CASSLLAGSTDTQYF,TGTGCCAGCAGCCTTCTAGCGGGGAGCACAGATACGCAGTATTTT
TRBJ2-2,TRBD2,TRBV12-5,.,CASGRGGMNTGELFF,TGTGCTAGTGGCCGCGGGGGTATGAACACCGGGGAGCTGTTTTTT
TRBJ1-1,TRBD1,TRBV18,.,CASSPDRGRNTEAFF,TGTGCCAGCTCACCTGACAGGGGAAGGAACACTGAAGCTTTCTTT
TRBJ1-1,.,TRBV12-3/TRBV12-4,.,CASTRRAAEAFF,TGTGCCAGCACCCGCCGAGCGGCTGAAGCTTTCTTT
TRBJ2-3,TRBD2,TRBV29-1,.,CSAGLAGGTDTQYF,TGCAGCGCAGGACTAGCGGGAGGCACAGATACGCAGTATTTT
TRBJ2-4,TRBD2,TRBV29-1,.,CSVATSGSSVIQYF,TGCAGCGTTGCAACTAGCGGGAGTTCCGTCATTCAGTACTTC
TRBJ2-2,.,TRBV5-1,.,CASSLSGGGTGELFF,TGCGCCAGCAGCTTATCTGGGGGCGGCACCGGGGAGCTGTTTTTT
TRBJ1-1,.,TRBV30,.,CAWSAGNRMNTEAFF,TGTGCCTGGAGTGCGGGTAACAGGATGAACACTGAAGCTTTCTTT
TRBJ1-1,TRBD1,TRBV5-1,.,CASSPGGTGGTEAFF,TGCGCCAGCAGCCCCGGAGGGACAGGGGGAACTGAAGCTTTCTTT
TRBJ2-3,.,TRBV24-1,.,CATSQTKGAGTDTQYF,TGTGCCACCAGCCAGACCAAGGGGGCGGGAACAGATACGCAGTATTTT
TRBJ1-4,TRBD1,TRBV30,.,CAWSVGGTGGEKLFF,TGTGCCTGGAGTGTCGGAGGGACAGGAGGAGAAAAACTGTTTTTT
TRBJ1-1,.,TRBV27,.,CASNFGQRATEAFF,TGTGCCAGCAATTTTGGACAGAGGGCGACTGAAGCTTTCTTT
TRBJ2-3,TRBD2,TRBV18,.,CASSPPFSGRTDTQYF,TGTGCCAGCTCACCACCGTTCAGCGGGAGAACAGATACGCAGTATTTT
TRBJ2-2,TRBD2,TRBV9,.,CASSVLLAGASTGTGELFF,TGTGCCAGCAGCGTTCTACTAGCGGGAGCTTCTACGGGCACCGGGGAGCTGTTTTTT
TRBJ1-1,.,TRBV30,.,CAYHPGSYTEAFF,TGTGCCTACCATCCGGGATCATACACTGAAGCTTTCTTT
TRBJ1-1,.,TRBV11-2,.,CASSPWIPGSTRAFF,TGTGCCAGCAGCCCCTGGATCCCCGGGTCCACGAGAGCTTTCTTT
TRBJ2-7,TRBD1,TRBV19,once,CASSIGDSYTYEQYF,TGTGCCAGTAGTATAGGGGACAGTTATACCTACGAGCAGTACTTC
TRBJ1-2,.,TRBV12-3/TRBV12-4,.,CASSFEPNRGYTF,TGTGCCAGCAGTTTCGAACCCAATCGGGGCTACACCTTC
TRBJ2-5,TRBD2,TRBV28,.,CASSFLGLAGQETQYF,TGTGCCAGCAGTTTTCTCGGACTAGCGGGCCAAGAGACCCAGTACTTC
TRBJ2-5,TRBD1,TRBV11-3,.,CASTRTGAETQYF,TGTGCCAGCACCAGGACAGGGGCTGAGACCCAGTACTTC
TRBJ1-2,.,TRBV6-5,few,CASLGEGLGGYTF,TGTGCCAGCCTCGGGGAGGGGCTGGGGGGCTACACCTTC
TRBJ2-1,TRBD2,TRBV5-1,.,CASSLGLAPYNEQFF,TGCGCCAGCAGCCTTGGACTAGCGCCCTACAATGAGCAGTTCTTC
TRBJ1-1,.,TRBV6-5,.,CASRRAGAMNTEAFF,TGTGCCAGCAGGAGGGCAGGGGCTATGAACACTGAAGCTTTCTTT
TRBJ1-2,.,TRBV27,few,CASSLNWDFSNPGGYTF,TGTGCCAGCAGTTTAAATTGGGACTTCTCCAACCCGGGGGGCTACACCTTC
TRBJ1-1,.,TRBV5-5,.,CASGVLGAKGAFF,TGTGCCAGCGGAGTTTTAGGGGCCAAGGGAGCTTTCTTT
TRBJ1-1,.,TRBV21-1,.,CASLPLGGWNTEAFF,TGTGCCAGCCTTCCCCTAGGGGGTTGGAACACTGAAGCTTTCTTT
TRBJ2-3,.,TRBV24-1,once,CATSDPGNTDTQYF,TGTGCCACCAGTGATCCGGGAAACACAGATACGCAGTATTTT
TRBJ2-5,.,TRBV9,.,CASSVGSSSRQETQYF,TGTGCCAGCAGCGTAGGCTCTTCCTCGAGGCAAGAGACCCAGTACTTC
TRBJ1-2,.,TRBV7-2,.,CASSLGIRGMTGGYTF,TGTGCCAGCAGCTTAGGAATCCGGGGAATGACGGGGGGCTACACCTTC
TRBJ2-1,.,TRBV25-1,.,CASSARGRVWDEQFF,TGTGCCAGCAGTGCCAGGGGAAGGGTGTGGGATGAGCAGTTCTTC
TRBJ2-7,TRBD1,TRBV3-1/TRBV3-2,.,CASSHWGTAYEQYF,TGTGCCAGCAGCCATTGGGGGACAGCCTACGAGCAGTACTTC
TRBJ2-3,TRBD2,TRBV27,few,CASSRLAGGKSTQYF,TGTGCCAGCAGTAGGCTAGCGGGAGGAAAGTCTACGCAGTATTTT
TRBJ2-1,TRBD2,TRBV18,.,CASSPPTSGRDEQFF,TGTGCCAGCTCACCACCGACTAGCGGGAGGGATGAGCAGTTCTTC
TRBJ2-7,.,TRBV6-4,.,CASSVPGQIYEQYF,TGTGCCAGCAGTGTCCCTGGGCAGATCTACGAGCAGTACTTC
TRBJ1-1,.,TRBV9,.,CASSVGGGQSVEAFF,TGTGCCAGCAGCGTAGGCGGGGGGCAGAGCGTTGAAGCTTTCTTT
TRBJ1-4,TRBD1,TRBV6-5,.,CASSEDRGNEKLFF,TGTGCCAGCAGCGAGGACAGGGGTAATGAAAAACTGTTTTTT
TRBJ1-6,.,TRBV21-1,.,CASSKDSLLFNSPLHF,TGTGCCAGCAGCAAAGACAGTCTGTTATTTAATTCACCCCTCCACTTT
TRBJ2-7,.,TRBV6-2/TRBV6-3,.,CASSYRRQTYEQYF,TGTGCCAGCAGTTACCGCCGACAGACCTACGAGCAGTACTTC
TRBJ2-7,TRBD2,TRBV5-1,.,CASSLGTTSGRRYEQYF,TGCGCCAGCAGCCTAGGAACCACTAGCGGGAGGAGATACGAGCAGTACTTC
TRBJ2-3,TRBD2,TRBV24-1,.,CATGLTSGTDTQYF,TGTGCCACCGGCTTGACTAGCGGGACAGATACGCAGTATTTT
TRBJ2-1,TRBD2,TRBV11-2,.,CASSLLVLAGVYEQFF,TGTGCCAGCAGCTTACTCGTGCTAGCGGGAGTGTATGAGCAGTTCTTC
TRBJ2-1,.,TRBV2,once,CASSPPGDNEQFF,TGTGCCAGCAGCCCCCCCGGGGACAATGAGCAGTTCTTC
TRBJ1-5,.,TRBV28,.,CASSPPRGQPQHF,TGTGCCAGCAGCCCCCCCCGGGGGCAGCCCCAGCATTTT
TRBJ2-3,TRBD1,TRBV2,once,CASSLDRLGLTDTQYF,TGTGCCAGCAGCTTGGACAGGTTAGGGCTCACAGATACGCAGTATTTT
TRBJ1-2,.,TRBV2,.,CASSVVRGSYTF,TGTGCCAGCAGTGTTGTAAGGGGCAGCTACACCTTC
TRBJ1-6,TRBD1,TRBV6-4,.,CASSEPTGGHSPLHF,TGTGCCAGCAGTGAACCGACAGGGGGTCATTCACCCCTCCACTTT
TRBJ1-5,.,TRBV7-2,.,CASSSGGGTPNQPQHF,TGTGCCAGCAGCTCGGGAGGGGGGACTCCCAATCAGCCCCAGCATTTT